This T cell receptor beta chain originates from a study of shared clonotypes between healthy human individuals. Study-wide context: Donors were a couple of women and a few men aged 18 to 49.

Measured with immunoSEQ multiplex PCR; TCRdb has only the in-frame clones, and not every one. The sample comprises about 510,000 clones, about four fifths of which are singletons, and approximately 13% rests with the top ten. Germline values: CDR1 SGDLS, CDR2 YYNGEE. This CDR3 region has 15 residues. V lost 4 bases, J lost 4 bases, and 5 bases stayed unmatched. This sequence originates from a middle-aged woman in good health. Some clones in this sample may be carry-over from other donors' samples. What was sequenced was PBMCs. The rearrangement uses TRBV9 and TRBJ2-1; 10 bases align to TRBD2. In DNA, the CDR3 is TGTGCCAGCAGCCCTAGCGGGGGTCTTTACAATGAGCAGTTCTTC. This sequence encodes CASSPSGGLYNEQFF.